Listed here are 28 T cell receptor beta chains from one sample, sequenced in a study of blood T cell repertoires in COVID-19. Profiling relied on immunoSEQ multiplex PCR, and the TCRdb table lists in-frame clones only, not all of them. The sample carries some 100,000 clones, more than 75% recorded once. Sequenced input: peripheral blood. The receptors derive from a human donor in a cohort sampled during active COVID-19.

The V and J genes are TRBV7-3 and TRBJ2-1; D remains ambiguous. The CDR3 length is 10 residues. The germline V and J ends were trimmed by 1 base and 12 bases, with 4 bases remaining between them. The germline gives CDR1 SGHTA, CDR2 FQGTGA. As DNA, the CDR3 is TGTGCCAGCAGCTTAAACGGGCAGTTCTTC. Its protein is CASSLNGQFF.

This clone is a singleton in its sample. This chain joins TRBV5-3 and TRBJ2-7; perhaps TRBD1 as D (7 bases). TRBV5-3 falls under the ORF class, with uncertain function. V dropped 7 bases and J dropped 6 bases, with 14 bases sitting between them. The length of the CDR3 is 12 residues. Written as DNA, the CDR3 is TGTGCCAGAGGCCCCAGGGGGGTCGAGCAGTACTTC. Translated, it gives CARGPRGVEQYF.

V and J are TRBV7-8 and TRBJ1-4; D is unresolved. Between the trimmed V and J ends, which lost 1 base and 0 bases, there was a span of 9 bases. The CDR3 totals 16 residues. From germline, CDR1 is SGHVS and CDR2 FQNEAQ. CDR3 protein: CASSLVGRTTNEKLFF. CDR3 DNA sequence: TGTGCCAGCAGCTTAGTGGGGAGAACAACTAATGAAAAACTGTTTTTT.

V gene TRBV19 combines with J gene TRBJ2-7, with D perhaps matching TRBD1 (6 bases). The germline V gene encodes CDR1 LNHDA and CDR2 SQIVND (reference sequence). This CDR3 comprises 15 residues. V shed 10 bases and J shed 2 bases, with 21 bases lying between them. CDR3 sequence: CATQTGQGGTYEQYF. In DNA, the CDR3 is TGTGCCACACAGACAGGCCAAGGGGGAACCTACGAGCAGTACTTC. Variable domain in full (rest from reference TRBV19 and TRBJ2-7): DGGITQSPKYLFRKEGQNVTLSCEQNLNHDAMYWYRQDPGQGLRLIYYSQIVNDFQKGDIAEGYSVSREKKESFPLTVTSAQKNPTAFYLCATQTGQGGTYEQYFGPGTRLTVT.

The genes are TRBV7-2 and TRBJ2-4, with a possible D match to TRBD1 (6 bases). V lost 4 bases and J lost 0, with 13 bases in between. The CDR3 runs 16 residues. Per germline, CDR1 SGHTA and CDR2 FQGNSA. The CDR3 region has the DNA TGTGCCAGCAGCTCACAGGGAAATCTAGCCAAAAACATTCAGTACTTC. Its translation is CASSSQGNLAKNIQYF.

This sequence joins TRBV19 and TRBJ1-6; D gene uncertain. Trimming left V 4 bases short and J 9 bases short, with 13 bases between. The CDR3 contains 14 residues. Germline loops: CDR1 LNHDA, CDR2 SQIVND (reference sequence). CDR3 nucleotides: TGTGCCAGTAGTACTTCCTCCTGGGCTTCACCCCTCCACTTT. Encoded protein: CASSTSSWASPLHF.

V and J are TRBV4-3 and TRBJ1-4, with 8 positions matching TRBD1. The CDR3 has 14 amino acids. Germline values: CDR1 LGHNA, CDR2 YSLEER. With V trimmed by 5 bases and J by 8 bases, 7 bases remained unmatched. DNA of the CDR3: TGCGCCAGCAGCTCGGACAGGGATTCCGAAAAACTGTTTTTT. This sequence encodes CASSSDRDSEKLFF.

The chain has TRBV11-3 and TRBJ1-3; 9 bases fit TRBD1. The CDR3 covers 16 residues. Unmatched junction bases numbered 5, after V lost 5 bases and J lost 0 bases. Looked up from germline, CDR1 is SGHNT and CDR2 is YENEEA. The CDR3 sequence: CASSQDRGVSGNTIYF. The CDR3 coding sequence is TGTGCCAGCAGCCAGGACAGGGGCGTCTCTGGAAACACCATATATTTT.

This clone was seen only once. The V call is TRBV29-1, the J call TRBJ2-1; 7 nucleotides align to TRBD2. V dropped 2 bases and J dropped 5; count of bases not matched to a gene: 9. This CDR3 spans 15 amino acids. Germline V CDR1 and CDR2: SQVTM, ANQGSEA. The CDR3 DNA follows: TGCAGCGTTGAATTGGCGGGGGATCGCGACAATGAGCAGTTCTTC. As protein: CSVELAGDRDNEQFF.

The V call is TRBV6-5, the J call TRBJ2-4, with D possibly being TRBD1 (6 bases). The CDR3 contains 14 residues. Trimming shortened V by 6 bases and J by 8 bases, and 17 bases separated the two germline ends. CDR1 and CDR2 (germline): MNHEY, SVGAGI. In nucleotides, the CDR3 is TGTGCCAGCAGCTCCACCACAGGGTTAGACATTCAGTACTTC. This sequence encodes CASSSTTGLDIQYF.

The chain carries TRBV7-2 and TRBJ1-6; TRBD1 is a possible D gene (6 bases). Germline CDR1 SGHTA, CDR2 FQGNSA. Trimming removed 8 bases from V and 8 bases from J, with 13 bases in between. The CDR3 totals 13 residues. This chain's CDR3 is CASGRDTDSPLHF. CDR3 DNA sequence: TGTGCCAGCGGCCGGGACACTGATTCACCCCTCCACTTT. Variable domain in full (rest from reference TRBV7-2 and TRBJ1-6): GAGVSQSPSNKVTEKGKDVELRCDPISGHTALYWYRQSLGQGLEFLIYFQGNSAPDKSGLPSDRFSAERTGGSVSTLTIQRTQQEDSAVYLCASGRDTDSPLHFGNGTRLTVT.

This chain connects TRBV5-1 to TRBJ2-3; 10 nucleotides agree with TRBD2. V shed 5 bases, J shed 2 bases, and the junction held 5 bases outside the gene matches. Germline V gives CDR1 SGHRS, CDR2 YFSETQ. The length of the CDR3 is 15 residues. CDR3 sequence (DNA): TGCGCCAGCAGACTAACTAGCGGGGACACAGATACGCAGTATTTT. This gives the protein CASRLTSGDTDTQYF.

The chain employs TRBV5-4 and TRBJ2-2; TRBD2 matches at 7 bases. V was clipped by 1 base and J by 1 base; unmatched bases: 4. Germline CDR1 reads SGHNT; CDR2 reads YYREEE (reference sequence). This CDR3 has 16 residues. This CDR3 is CASSLSSGGNTGELFF. In DNA form, the CDR3 reads TGTGCCAGCAGCTTGTCTAGCGGAGGGAACACCGGGGAGCTGTTTTTT. Full variable domain (remainder filled in from reference TRBV5-4 and TRBJ2-2): ETGVTQSPTHLIKTRGQQVTLRCSSQSGHNTVSWYQQALGQGPQFIFQYYREEENGRGNFPPRFSGLQFPNYSSELNVNALELDDSALYLCASSLSSGGNTGELFFGEGSRLTVL.

The chain has TRBV27 and TRBJ1-2; 7 bases are shared with TRBD1. V trimming: 6 bases; J trimming: 7 bases; junction bases outside the gene matches: 8. Germline V lookup: CDR1 MNHEY, CDR2 SMNVEV (reference sequence). The CDR3 consists of 13 residues. The CDR3 spells CASRPRGRSGYTF. The CDR3 DNA follows: TGTGCCAGCAGACCTAGGGGGCGCAGTGGCTACACCTTC.

The chain has TRBV5-4 and TRBJ1-2; 8 bases are shared with TRBD1. V lost 4 bases, J lost 3 bases, and 8 bases stayed unmatched. The CDR3 extends over 15 amino acids. Per the germline V gene, CDR1 is SGHNT and CDR2 is YYREEE (reference sequence). As DNA, the CDR3 is TGTGCCAGCAGCGCACAGACAGGGGCCTACTATGGCTACACCTTC. Translated, it gives CASSAQTGAYYGYTF.

CDR3 nucleotide sequence: TGCGCCAGCAGCCGTGGACTAGCGGGGGGCCATAGGGACAATGAGCAGTTCTTC. This gives the protein CASSRGLAGGHRDNEQFF. V and J are TRBV5-1 and TRBJ2-1, with TRBD2 matching 14 bases. V shed 4 bases, J shed 5 bases, and the junction held 11 bases outside the gene matches. Germline CDR1 and CDR2: SGHRS and YFSETQ. This CDR3 region has 18 residues.

The chain has TRBV6-1 and TRBJ1-6; D call uncertain. The CDR3 extends over 15 amino acids. Between the trimmed V and J ends, which lost 1 base and 10 bases, there was a span of 14 bases. Germline-derived CDR1 and CDR2 are MNHNS and SASEGT. The chain's CDR3 is CASSEVRRVGSPLHF. The DNA for the CDR3 is TGTGCCAGCAGTGAAGTAAGGCGGGTCGGGTCACCCCTCCACTTT.

CDR3 sequence (DNA): TGTGCCAGCAGGATGACAGGGGGGCGTTCACCCCTCCACTTT. This codes for CASRMTGGRSPLHF. The gene calls are TRBV6-5 and TRBJ1-6, with 9 bases identical to TRBD1. This CDR3 contains 14 residues. The germline V gene encodes CDR1 MNHEY and CDR2 SVGAGI. With 6 bases clipped from V and 9 bases from J, the junction kept 6 bases outside the gene matches.

The gene calls are TRBV3-1 (or the pseudogene TRBV3-2) and TRBJ1-1; 8 bases fit TRBD1. This CDR3 contains 12 residues. The V gene end was trimmed by 2 bases and the J gene end by 9 bases; junction bases not matched to a gene: 2. Germline values: CDR1 LGHDT, CDR2 YNNKEL (reference sequence). CDR3 DNA: TGTGCCAGCAGCCAAAGCAGGGGGCAAGCTTTCTTT. Encoded protein: CASSQSRGQAFF.

In its sample, this clone was seen a few times. The J gene is TRBJ2-1, the V gene TRBV28; 9 bases are shared with TRBD2. This CDR3 comprises 14 residues. V shed 3 bases, J shed 6 bases, and the junction held 3 bases outside the gene matches. The germline V gene has CDR1 MDHEN and CDR2 SYDVKM. The DNA for the CDR3 is TGTGCCAGCAGTTTGGCGGGGGGGTTCAATGAGCAGTTCTTC. Residues: CASSLAGGFNEQFF.

The chain combines TRBV7-6 with TRBJ1-6; weak D call: TRBD1 (6 bases). This CDR3 region has 15 residues. With 6 bases removed from V and 7 bases from J, the gap between germline ends came to 16 bases. The germline gives CDR1 SGHVS, CDR2 FNYEAQ. The CDR3 DNA sequence: TGTGCCAGCAGTCGAGGCAGGGGCGGGAATTCACCCCTCCACTTT. This translates into CASSRGRGGNSPLHF.

The chain couples TRBV13 to TRBJ2-7; TRBD1 agrees at 8 bases. From germline, CDR1 is PRHDT and CDR2 FYEKMQ (reference sequence). The CDR3 extends over 15 amino acids. The trim removed 5 bases at V and 0 bases at J, leaving 6 bases unmatched. CDR3 nucleotide sequence: TGTGCCAGCAGCCCCCGGGACAGGAGCTCCTACGAGCAGTACTTC. Translated: CASSPRDRSSYEQYF. The full variable domain, its missing parts supplied by reference TRBV13 and TRBJ2-7, is AAGVIQSPRHLIKEKRETATLKCYPIPRHDTVYWYQQGPGQDPQFLISFYEKMQSDKGSIPDRFSAQQFSDYHSELNMSSLELGDSALYFCASSPRDRSSYEQYFGPGTRLTVT.

The V gene is TRBV4-2, the J gene TRBJ2-2, with TRBD1 matching 11 bases. The V gene's germline CDR1 is LGHNA and CDR2 YNFKEQ. Trimming at V came to 4 bases and at J to 1 base, leaving 2 bases not matched to a gene. The CDR3 has 16 residues. CDR3: CASSPGQGENTGELFF. The CDR3 bases are TGTGCCAGCAGCCCGGGACAGGGGGAGAACACCGGGGAGCTGTTTTTT.

In nucleotides, the CDR3 is TGTGCCAGTAGTATAGTCAGTCAGGGGGCGAGTAGGGCCAACGTCCTGACTTTC. Residues: CASSIVSQGASRANVLTF. The genes are TRBV19 and TRBJ2-6, with TRBD1 matching 8 bases. The J segment lost 5 bases and the V segment lost 1 base, leaving 10 bases of the junction unmatched. CDR3 length: 18 residues. Germline CDR1 LNHDA, CDR2 SQIVND (reference sequence).

This sequence joins TRBV7-9 and TRBJ1-4; D uncertain. CDR3 length equals 12 residues. Trimming pared 5 bases from V and 11 bases from J, leaving 12 bases between. Germline CDR1 reads SEHNR; CDR2 reads FQNEAQ (reference sequence). The CDR3 sequence is CASSREDPKLFF. CDR3 bases: TGTGCCAGCAGCCGAGAAGATCCTAAACTGTTTTTT.

For the CDR3, the DNA is TGTGCCAGCAGCTTGGTGACAGGGCAGCACACCTTC. Translated, it gives CASSLVTGQHTF. The chain links TRBV5-4 to TRBJ1-2; 7 nucleotides match TRBD1. V shed 0 bases and J 12 bases; nucleotides not matched to a gene: 5. The CDR3 totals 12 residues. The V gene's germline CDR1 is SGHNT and CDR2 YYREEE (reference sequence).

This clone is a singleton in its sample. The chain combines TRBV30 with TRBJ2-5; TRBD1 might be the D (6 bases). Trimming cost V 0 bases and J 5 bases, with 13 bases left between them. The CDR3 runs to 14 residues. CDR1 is GTSNPN, CDR2 SVGIG, per germline (reference sequence). CDR3 coding DNA: TGTGCCTGGAGTGTGGGGGCTCGGATGGAGACCCAGTACTTC. It yields the protein CAWSVGARMETQYF.

The chain carries TRBV29-1 and TRBJ2-3, with 13 bases matching TRBD2. The V gene end was trimmed by 6 bases and the J gene end by 5 bases; junction bases not matched to a gene: 5. In germline, CDR1 is SQVTM, CDR2 ANQGSEA. The CDR3 loop spans 14 amino acids. As DNA, the CDR3 is TGCAGCGTCCAAAGGACTAGCGGGGGAGATACGCAGTATTTT. Translated: CSVQRTSGGDTQYF.